The rows below give T cell receptor beta chains drawn from one sample of a study of cytomegalovirus exposure and HLA in healthy donors. Some clones are missing from TCRdb's copy, which holds only in-frame ones; the method was immunoSEQ multiplex PCR. The table has fewer than 200,000 clones, roughly 80% seen once; the top ten hold 7%. Sequenced: PBMCs. Source of these receptors: a woman in her twenties or thirties in good health and CMV-seropositive. Each CDR3 is given with its conserved first and last residue. A D gene is named only where the DNA matches it firmly. Clone sizes are given selectively: once, few, many, or a class where the clone is expanded.

v_gene	abundance	j_gene	d_gene	CDR3aa	CDR3nt
TRBV14	NA	TRBJ2-2	NA	CASSQLDRNTGELFF	TGTGCCAGCAGCCAACTCGACAGAAACACCGGGGAGCTGTTTTTT
TRBV7-9	NA	TRBJ2-7	NA	CASSLPEQDSGHLYEQYF	TGTGCCAGCAGCTTACCGGAACAGGACAGTGGACACCTCTACGAGCAGTACTTC
TRBV2	NA	TRBJ1-2	NA	CASSGTESDGYTF	TGTGCCAGCAGTGGAACAGAGAGTGATGGCTACACCTTC
TRBV15	once	TRBJ1-3	NA	CATSTRSGNTIYF	TGTGCCACCAGCACCCGCTCTGGAAACACCATATATTTT
TRBV7-2	NA	TRBJ1-4	TRBD1	CASSSRDRDPTNEKLFF	TGTGCCAGCAGCTCCAGGGACAGGGATCCAACTAATGAAAAACTGTTTTTT
TRBV28	NA	TRBJ1-5	NA	CASSLGGGTAYNQPQHF	TGTGCCAGCAGTTTAGGGGGGGGGACGGCCTACAATCAGCCCCAGCATTTT
TRBV11-2	NA	TRBJ1-2	NA	CASSPSSMSYPSVYGYTF	TGTGCCAGCAGCCCCTCATCGATGTCCTATCCCTCGGTTTATGGCTACACCTTC
TRBV7-9	NA	TRBJ2-3	NA	CASSLSLGLVGDTQYF	TGTGCCAGCAGCTTATCCCTGGGCCTTGTGGGAGATACGCAGTATTTT
TRBV5-1	NA	TRBJ2-7	NA	CASRSQGPSSSYEQYF	TGCGCCAGCAGATCTCAGGGCCCCAGCAGCTCCTACGAGCAGTACTTC
TRBV19	NA	TRBJ1-1	TRBD1	CASRRTGGYTEAFF	TGTGCCAGTAGAAGGACAGGGGGTTACACTGAAGCTTTCTTT
TRBV6-6	NA	TRBJ1-6	NA	CASSPDRHNSPLHF	TGTGCCAGCAGTCCAGACAGGCACAATTCACCCCTCCACTTT
TRBV5-1	NA	TRBJ1-2	TRBD1	CASSLGTGEQGYTF	TGCGCCAGCAGCTTGGGAACAGGGGAACAAGGCTACACCTTC
TRBV13	NA	TRBJ2-3	TRBD2	CASSYPGTSGGDTQYF	TGTGCCAGCAGCTACCCCGGGACTAGCGGGGGAGATACGCAGTATTTT
TRBV30	NA	TRBJ1-5	TRBD1	CAWTNLRPGGTHQPQHF	TGTGCCTGGACCAACCTCCGTCCAGGGGGCACGCATCAGCCCCAGCATTTT
TRBV2	NA	TRBJ1-2	TRBD1	CARTGQGPNPNYGYTF	TGTGCCAGAACAGGACAGGGACCGAATCCCAATTATGGCTACACCTTC
TRBV7-9	few	TRBJ1-1	NA	CASSPPSGRAFF	TGTGCCAGCAGCCCCCCTAGCGGGCGGGCTTTCTTT
TRBV7-2	NA	TRBJ1-1	NA	CASSLEPGYGTEAFF	TGTGCCAGCAGCTTAGAGCCGGGTTATGGAACTGAAGCTTTCTTT
TRBV12-5	NA	TRBJ2-5	NA	CASGPLPGGPGETQYF	TGTGCTAGTGGTCCTTTACCCGGGGGGCCGGGAGAGACCCAGTACTTC
TRBV5-1	NA	TRBJ1-1	TRBD1	CASSLADRGPEAFF	TGCGCCAGCAGCTTGGCCGACAGGGGACCTGAAGCTTTCTTT
TRBV14	NA	TRBJ2-3	NA	CASSQEQGRTDTQYF	TGTGCCAGCAGCCAAGAACAGGGACGCACAGATACGCAGTATTTT
TRBV11-3	NA	TRBJ2-2	TRBD2	CASSPGTSGGGELFF	TGTGCCAGCAGCCCCGGGACTAGCGGGGGCGGGGAGCTGTTTTTT
TRBV4-1	NA	TRBJ1-1	NA	CASSQFFTEAFF	TGCGCCAGCAGCCAGTTCTTCACTGAAGCTTTCTTT
TRBV7-9	NA	TRBJ1-2	NA	CASSLVRQNIYGYTF	TGTGCCAGCAGCTTAGTGAGGCAGAATATCTATGGCTACACCTTC
TRBV7-2	NA	TRBJ1-5	NA	CASSLVGGGSQPQHF	TGTGCCAGCAGCTTAGTTGGGGGAGGGAGTCAGCCCCAGCATTTT
TRBV29-1	NA	TRBJ2-3	TRBD2	CSATSGGVSTDTQYF	TGCAGCGCGACTAGCGGGGGGGTTAGCACAGATACGCAGTATTTT
TRBV5-8	NA	TRBJ2-2	NA	CASSFGQMSTGELFF	TGTGCCAGCAGCTTTGGACAGATGAGCACCGGGGAGCTGTTTTTT
TRBV7-9	NA	TRBJ1-3	NA	CASSPEGVGAQNSGNTIYF	TGTGCCAGCAGCCCCGAAGGTGTAGGGGCTCAAAACTCTGGAAACACCATATATTTT
TRBV27	few	TRBJ2-1	NA	CASTRLGRPNEQFF	TGTGCCAGCACACGGCTAGGTAGGCCCAATGAGCAGTTCTTC
TRBV21-1	NA	TRBJ2-1	NA	CASSKAGRLIYNEQFF	TGTGCCAGCAGCAAAGCCGGCAGGTTAATTTACAATGAGCAGTTCTTC
TRBV18	once	TRBJ2-4	NA	CASSPPGLAKNIQYF	TGTGCCAGCTCACCCCCAGGGTTGGCCAAAAACATTCAGTACTTC
TRBV5-1	few	TRBJ1-6	TRBD1	CASSSQGAENSPLHF	TGCGCCAGCAGCTCACAGGGGGCGGAAAATTCACCCCTCCACTTT
TRBV11-2	NA	TRBJ1-6	TRBD1	CASSWGQEIRNSPLHF	TGTGCCAGCAGCTGGGGACAGGAGATTCGGAATTCACCCCTCCACTTT
TRBV5-1	NA	TRBJ2-1	TRBD2	CASSLRTSGGASYNEQFF	TGCGCCAGCAGCTTGAGGACTAGCGGGGGGGCCTCCTACAATGAGCAGTTCTTC
TRBV7-9	NA	TRBJ1-2	NA	CSSSHGQIRYGYTF	TGTTCCAGCAGCCATGGACAGATAAGATATGGCTACACCTTC
TRBV7-2	NA	TRBJ1-2	NA	CASSLEQAFGYTF	TGTGCCAGCAGCTTAGAGCAGGCGTTCGGCTACACCTTC
TRBV6-5	NA	TRBJ1-1	TRBD1	CASSYPKGQGGTEAFF	TGTGCCAGCAGTTACCCTAAGGGACAGGGGGGCACTGAAGCTTTCTTT
TRBV4-3	few	TRBJ1-3	NA	CASSHRKGSGNTIYF	TGCGCCAGCAGCCACCGTAAGGGGTCTGGAAACACCATATATTTT
TRBV9	NA	TRBJ1-3	NA	CASSAAAGREAGNTIYF	TGTGCCAGCAGCGCGGCGGCAGGGCGGGAGGCTGGAAACACCATATATTTT
TRBV6-5	NA	TRBJ1-2	NA	CASRPPEGGDGYTF	TGTGCCAGCAGGCCCCCCGAGGGGGGGGATGGCTACACCTTC
TRBV5-4	NA	TRBJ2-7	NA	CASSPPPGQGFDEQYF	TGTGCCAGCAGCCCCCCTCCGGGGCAGGGGTTCGACGAGCAGTACTTC
TRBV7-9	NA	TRBJ2-2	NA	CASSYGTGELFF	TGTGCCAGCAGCTATGGGACAGGGGAGCTGTTTTTT
TRBV6-5	once	TRBJ2-3	NA	CASRAPSTDTQYF	TGTGCCAGCAGGGCCCCTAGCACAGATACGCAGTATTTT
TRBV2	NA	TRBJ1-1	TRBD1	CASRRTGGTEAFF	TGTGCCAGCAGGAGGACAGGAGGGACTGAAGCTTTCTTT
TRBV27	NA	TRBJ2-5	TRBD1	CASSLLDREIEETQYF	TGTGCCAGCAGTTTACTAGACAGGGAGATTGAAGAGACCCAGTACTTC
TRBV5-8	few	TRBJ1-5	NA	CASSFEIGRRGQPQHF	TGTGCCAGCAGCTTTGAAATTGGCCGGAGAGGTCAGCCCCAGCATTTT